The next 27 T cell receptor beta chains were all read from a single sample in a study of T-cell reconstitution after alpha-beta-depleted transplantation in children. Unique molecular identifiers were used in preparing the TCRbeta library. TCRdb called the PCR reads again in MiXCR, with one record for every CDR3 protein. The data show more than 550,000 distinct CDR3 sequences, about 11% seen once. The material was PBMCs from the stem cell graft donor, obtained from the stem cell graft. These receptors were collected from a human donor who donated a stem cell graft to a child with acute myeloid leukemia.

This clonotype was seen only a few times. The chain joins TRBV29-1 to TRBJ2-4; D is unclear. CDR3 size: 13 residues. Trimming took 6 bases from V and 1 from J, leaving 10 bases between them. The germline V gene encodes CDR1 SQVTM and CDR2 ANQGSEA. This CDR3 reads CSVPIGAKNIQYF. In nucleotides, the CDR3 is TGCAGCGTACCCATAGGGGCCAAAAACATTCAGTACTTC.

V and J are TRBV20-1 and TRBJ2-5; 14 nucleotides align to TRBD2. Losses at the gene ends were 5 bases for V and 5 bases for J; bases not matched to a gene: 13. The CDR3 runs to 17 residues. CDR1 DFQATT and CDR2 SNEGSKA come from the germline V gene (reference sequence). CDR3 nucleotides: TGCAGTGCTGGCCAACAAGGGACTAGCGGGAGTCGGGAGACCCAGTACTTC. Translated, it gives CSAGQQGTSGSRETQYF.

This clonotype turned up a few times. The V call is TRBV29-1, the J call TRBJ2-2, with TRBD1 matching 7 bases. There are 17 residues in the CDR3. V shed 1 base and J 6 bases; nucleotides not matched to a gene: 14. Germline V lookup: CDR1 SQVTM, CDR2 ANQGSEA. The CDR3 nucleotides are TGCAGCGTTGAAGCTCAATCTTCGGGGCAGGGGGCCGGGGAGCTGTTTTTT. Translation gives CSVEAQSSGQGAGELFF.

Notes on this clonotype: Mismatch with germline at one junction end may stem from a read error. The chain couples TRBV7-9 to TRBJ2-7; possible D gene TRBD2, 5 bases. This CDR3 spans 13 amino acids. Germline lookup yields CDR1 SEHNR and CDR2 FQNEAQ (reference sequence). The CDR3 spells CASSLAGSAEQYF. CDR3 sequence (DNA): TGTGCCAGCAGCCTAGCTGGGAGTGCCGAGCAGTACTTC.

V gene TRBV12-3 or TRBV12-4 combines with J gene TRBJ1-2; D may be TRBD1 (5 bases). CDR3 length equals 13 residues. V gave up 1 base and J gave up 4 bases, with 7 bases separating them. CDR3 region: CASSLEGRYGYTF. In nucleotides, the CDR3 is TGTGCCAGCAGTTTAGAGGGACGCTATGGCTACACCTTC.

This clonotype appeared many times. This chain's CDR3 is CSAWEIEQYF. The DNA of the CDR3 is TGCAGTGCATGGGAAATCGAGCAGTACTTC. The J gene is TRBJ2-7, the V gene TRBV20-1; D is ambiguous. Looked up from germline, CDR1 is DFQATT and CDR2 is SNEGSKA (reference sequence). Trimming left V 6 bases short and J 6 bases short, with 9 bases between. This CDR3 comprises 10 residues.

This clonotype was seen more than once but under ten times. This sequence joins TRBV6-1 and TRBJ2-4; 12 nucleotides agree with TRBD1. This CDR3 is 17 amino acids long. Unmatched junction bases numbered 10, after V lost 6 bases and J lost 4 bases. CDR1 MNHNS and CDR2 SASEGT come from the germline V gene. CDR3 sequence (DNA): TGTGCCAGCAGCCTCATCCGGGGACAGGGGGCGAAAAACATTCAGTACTTC. Translating it yields CASSLIRGQGAKNIQYF.

The chain employs TRBV28 and TRBJ2-1; the match to TRBD2 covers 13 bases. CDR1 is MDHEN, CDR2 SYDVKM, per germline. This CDR3 comprises 17 residues. Trimming cost V 5 bases and J 2 bases; bases outside gene matches: 6. This CDR3 reads CASSGGTSGTTYNEQFF. CDR3 nucleotides: TGTGCCAGCAGTGGGGGGACTAGCGGGACCACCTACAATGAGCAGTTCTTC.

This clonotype was detected ten times or more. The V call is TRBV6-5, the J call TRBJ2-3; 11 bases map to TRBD1. This CDR3 contains 17 residues. Germline V CDR1 and CDR2: MNHEY, SVGAGI. Trimming at V came to 0 bases and at J to 4 bases, leaving 6 bases not matched to a gene. The CDR3 spells CASSYSSGTGGADTQYF. In nucleotides, the CDR3 is TGTGCCAGCAGTTACTCGTCCGGGACAGGGGGAGCAGATACGCAGTATTTT.

J is TRBJ1-2 and V is TRBV4-3, with a possible D match to TRBD1 (6 bases). Germline CDR1 LGHNA, CDR2 YSLEER. V lost 4 bases to trimming and J lost 1 base, with 10 bases between them. The CDR3 extends over 14 amino acids. CDR3 residues: CASSRDTLNYGYTF. CDR3 in DNA: TGCGCCAGCAGCCGGGACACCCTTAACTATGGCTACACCTTC.

This clonotype has more than one count but fewer than ten. The chain joins TRBV4-3 to TRBJ1-6; D remains ambiguous. Germline values: CDR1 LGHNA, CDR2 YSLEER. The CDR3 sequence is 18 residues long. V lost 0 bases to trimming and J lost 7 bases, with 19 bases between them. The CDR3 DNA reads as TGCGCCAGCAGCCAAGATCTGATGGACGGGCAGTGGAATTCACCCCTCCACTTT. This gives the protein CASSQDLMDGQWNSPLHF.

V gene TRBV7-3 combines with J gene TRBJ2-5, with D unresolved. V was pared by 4 bases and J by 3 bases, with 9 bases between. There are 13 residues in the CDR3. CDR1 is SGHTA, CDR2 FQGTGA, per germline. The CDR3 nucleotides are TGTGCCAGCAGCTCGTCGGTGGAAGAGACCCAGTACTTC. This codes for CASSSSVEETQYF.

This rearrangement joins TRBV30 to TRBJ1-5; D remains unclear. There are 13 residues in the CDR3. Germline CDR1 GTSNPN, CDR2 SVGIG (reference sequence). The V end lost 2 bases, the J end lost 6 bases, and 11 bases lay between the germline ends. The chain's CDR3 is CAWSPGRSQPQHF. In DNA, the CDR3 is TGTGCCTGGAGTCCAGGACGAAGTCAGCCCCAGCATTTT.

The rearrangement links TRBV7-6 to TRBJ2-5; D gene ambiguous. V dropped 2 bases and J dropped 6 bases, with 10 bases sitting between them. This CDR3 has 13 amino acids. The germline CDR1 and CDR2 sequences are SGHVS and FNYEAQ. The CDR3, as DNA: TGTGCCAGCAGCTTATTGGGTCTAAAGACCCAGTACTTC. Translated: CASSLLGLKTQYF.

This clonotype was found a few times. The rearrangement links TRBV3-1 to TRBJ1-5, with D hard to call. Trimming left V 0 bases short and J 2 bases short, with 11 bases between. The CDR3 is 16 residues long. Germline V gene sequence: CDR1 LGHDT, CDR2 YNNKEL (reference sequence). The CDR3 DNA sequence: TGTGCCAGCAGCCAAGAACCTCCCTCGGGCAATCAGCCCCAGCATTTT. Translating it yields CASSQEPPSGNQPQHF.

The chain is built from TRBV6-2 or TRBV6-3 and TRBJ2-6; D is unclear. This CDR3 spans 15 amino acids. Trimming shortened V by 7 bases and J by 0 bases, and 10 bases separated the two germline ends. Germline V gives CDR1 MNHEY, CDR2 SVGEGT. CDR3 loop: CASTHISSGANVLTF. For the CDR3, the DNA is TGTGCCAGCACCCACATAAGCTCTGGGGCCAACGTCCTGACTTTC.

This clonotype was detected many times. The junction shows a germline mismatch at one end, possibly a read error. This chain uses TRBV20-1 with TRBJ1-1; D is undetermined. The CDR3 totals 14 residues. CDR1 DFQATT and CDR2 SNEGSKA come from the germline V gene (reference sequence). CDR3 region: CSVRRQPIGAEAFF. DNA for the CDR3: TGCAGTGTTAGACGGCAGCCTATTGGTGCTGAAGCTTTCTTT.

This clonotype was counted only a few times. J is TRBJ2-7 and V is TRBV12-3 or TRBV12-4; D is possibly TRBD1 (6 bases). The CDR3 loop spans 14 amino acids. Trimming pared 2 bases from V and 2 bases from J, leaving 10 bases between. This CDR3 is CASSLSAGAYEQYF. The DNA of the CDR3 is TGTGCCAGCAGTTTATCCGCAGGGGCCTACGAGCAGTACTTC.

The chain combines TRBV4-2 with TRBJ2-7; tentatively, D is TRBD1 or TRBD2 (6 bases each). Germline V gene data show CDR1 as LGHNA and CDR2 as YNFKEQ. V was trimmed by 1 base and J by 2 bases, leaving 15 bases between them. This CDR3 has 16 residues. The CDR3 sequence: CASSQGGASAPYEQYF. In nucleotides, the CDR3 is TGTGCCAGCAGCCAAGGGGGGGCATCCGCCCCCTACGAGCAGTACTTC.

The CDR3 DNA reads TGTGCCAGCAGCCGCCCCGATCAGAGGGAGCAGTTCTTC. It is translated as CASSRPDQREQFF. The gene calls are TRBV6-1 and TRBJ2-1; D is unresolved. This CDR3 spans 13 amino acids. The germline V gene encodes CDR1 MNHNS and CDR2 SASEGT. V was pared by 6 bases and J by 10 bases, with 16 bases between.

This clonotype was counted only a few times. The gene calls are TRBV18 and TRBJ2-7; D unclear. The V end lost 2 bases, the J end lost 1 base, and 9 bases lay between the germline ends. In germline, CDR1 is KGHSH, CDR2 LQKENI. This CDR3 contains 14 residues. In DNA, the CDR3 is TGTGCCAGCTCACCAAGTCAGAGATCCTACGAGCAGTACTTC. This translates into CASSPSQRSYEQYF. The full variable domain, completed using reference TRBV18 and TRBJ2-7, is NAGVMQNPRHLVRRRGQEARLRCSPMKGHSHVYWYRQLPEEGLKFMVYLQKENIIDESGMPKERFSAEFPKEGPSILRIQQVVRGDSAAYFCASSPSQRSYEQYFGPGTRLTVT.

V usage is TRBV13 and J usage is TRBJ2-2, with no clear D. This CDR3 spans 14 amino acids. V lost 1 base and J lost 2, with 5 bases in between. Germline V gene data show CDR1 as PRHDT and CDR2 as FYEKMQ (reference sequence). The CDR3 nucleotides read TGTGCCAGCAGCTTAGACAGCAACACCGGGGAGCTGTTTTTT. Translation gives CASSLDSNTGELFF.

This clonotype occurred a few times. This chain connects TRBV9 to TRBJ2-2; 8 positions agree with TRBD1. Germline trimming cut 3 bases from V and 4 bases from J; bases unmatched to any gene: 8. There are 16 residues in the CDR3. Germline loops: CDR1 SGDLS, CDR2 YYNGEE. CDR3 coding DNA: TGTGCCAGCAGCGGGAGGGACAGGAAACTCACCGGGGAGCTGTTTTTT. It codes for CASSGRDRKLTGELFF.

The V gene is TRBV6-2 or TRBV6-3, the J gene TRBJ2-3, with D perhaps matching TRBD1 or TRBD2 (5 bases each). The CDR3 is 15 amino acids. V gave up 6 bases and J gave up 1 base, with 14 bases separating them. Germline V gene sequence: CDR1 MNHEY, CDR2 SVGEGT. CDR3 in amino acids: CASRKGETGTDTQYF. In DNA form, the CDR3 reads TGTGCCAGCAGGAAAGGGGAGACAGGCACAGATACGCAGTATTTT.

This clonotype came up a few times. The chain uses TRBV12-5 and TRBJ2-3; D not certain. Per germline, CDR1 LGHNT and CDR2 FRNRAP. The V gene lost 3 bases and the J gene lost 14 bases, with 18 bases spanning the gap. This CDR3 has 13 residues. The CDR3 DNA is TGTGCTAGTGGTTTCGCAAGTCTTGTAGTAACGTATTTT. Amino acids: CASGFASLVVTYF. Combining the CDR3 with reference TRBV12-5 and TRBJ2-3 gives the whole variable domain DARVTQTPRHKVTEMGQEVTMRCQPILGHNTVFWYRQTMMQGLELLAYFRNRAPLDDSGMPKDRFSAEMPDATLATLKIQPSEPRDSAVYFCASGFASLVVTYFGPGTRLTVL.

This clonotype occurred a few times. The rearrangement joins TRBV9 to TRBJ2-3, with a weak D call TRBD1 (6 bases). The CDR3 has 12 amino acids. V shed 7 bases and J shed 3 bases, with 9 bases lying between them. Per germline, CDR1 SGDLS and CDR2 YYNGEE. The CDR3 sequence is CASGQGTDTQYF. The CDR3 DNA is TGTGCCAGCGGGCAGGGGACAGATACGCAGTATTTT. The entire variable domain, with the rest obtained from reference TRBV9 and TRBJ2-3, is as follows: DSGVTQTPKHLITATGQRVTLRCSPRSGDLSVYWYQQSLDQGLQFLIQYYNGEERAKGNILERFSAQQFPDLHSELNLSSLELGDSALYFCASGQGTDTQYFGPGTRLTVL.

The chain has TRBV11-2 and TRBJ2-1, with TRBD2 as a possible D gene (6 bases). CDR1 and CDR2 from the germline V gene are SGHAT and FQNNGV. The CDR3 is made up of 15 amino acids. Trimming removed 5 bases at V and 5 bases at J, with 16 bases between. CDR3 loop: CASSPPGAGNNEQFF. The CDR3 DNA sequence: TGTGCCAGCAGCCCGCCGGGAGCCGGAAACAATGAGCAGTTCTTC.